This T cell receptor beta chain originates from a study of CD8+CD57+ T cells in acquired aplastic anemia. Across the study: Sorted CD4+ and CD8+ cells yielded around 3.3 ug of DNA on average. Overall study results and limits: The same twenty-nine CD8+ CDR3 sequences occurred in patients and in controls. The study found no significant CD8+ Simpson's diversity difference between patients and controls.

Patients who underwent sequencing had shown CD8+CD57+ cell expansion by flow cytometry. Patients had not yet gotten any therapy when their blood was taken for sampling. As for this clonotype: What it binds is not known.

Genomic DNA, serving as template, underwent TCR beta VDJ and CDR3 profiling. One entry per CDR3 protein, called by TCRdb with MiXCR from the reads. Of 150,000 to 200,000 distinct CDR3 sequences in the sample, roughly 43% were seen once. The CDR3 has 14 residues. The V and J ends lost 6 bases and 1 base, in that order; junction bases with no gene match: 5. The germline CDR1 and CDR2 sequences are MNHNS and SASEGT. The TCR originated in a human donor with aplastic anemia. The V gene is TRBV6-1, the J gene TRBJ1-2, with 7 positions matching TRBD1. Material: sorted CD4+, CD8+, or CD8+CD57+ T cells (not recorded which) from PBMCs. The CDR3, as DNA: TGTGCCAGCAGGAGGGACAGCGTTAACTATGGCTACACCTTC. Its protein product is CASRRDSVNYGYTF.